This TCR beta chain came from a study of blood T cell repertoires in COVID-19. CDR3 length: 13 amino acids. Trimming at V came to 6 bases and at J to 11 bases, leaving 5 bases not matched to a gene. Assay: immunoSEQ multiplex PCR; the TCRdb copy retains only in-frame clones and omits some. The sample contains roughly 38,000 clones, more than 70% of which appear only once. The rearrangement links TRBV12-3 or TRBV12-4 to TRBJ2-1; TRBD2 matches 12 bases. This clonotype was obtained from a man aged 65 to 79 with acute or convalescent COVID-19. The source material was peripheral blood. The CDR3, as DNA: TGTGCCAGCAGCCCGGGACTAGCGGGTCAGCAGTTCTTC. Protein: CASSPGLAGQQFF.